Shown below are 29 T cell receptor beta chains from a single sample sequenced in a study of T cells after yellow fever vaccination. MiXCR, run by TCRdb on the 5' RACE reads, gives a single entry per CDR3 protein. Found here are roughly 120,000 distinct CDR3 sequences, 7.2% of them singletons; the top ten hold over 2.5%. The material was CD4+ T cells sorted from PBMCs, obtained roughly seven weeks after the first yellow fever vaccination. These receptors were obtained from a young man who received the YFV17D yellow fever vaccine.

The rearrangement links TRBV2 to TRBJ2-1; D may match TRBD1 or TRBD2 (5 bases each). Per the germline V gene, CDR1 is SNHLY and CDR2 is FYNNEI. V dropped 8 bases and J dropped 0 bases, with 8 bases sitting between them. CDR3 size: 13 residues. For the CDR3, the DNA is TGTGCCAGCCGAGGGGACTCCTACAATGAGCAGTTCTTC. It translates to CASRGDSYNEQFF.

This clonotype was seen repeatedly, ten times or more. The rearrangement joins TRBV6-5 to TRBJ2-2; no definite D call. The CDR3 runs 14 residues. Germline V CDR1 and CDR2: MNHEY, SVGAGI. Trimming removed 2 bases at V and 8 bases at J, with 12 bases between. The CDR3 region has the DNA TGTGCCAGCAGTTACACGGCCCCTTTGGGGGAGCTGTTTTTT. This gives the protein CASSYTAPLGELFF.

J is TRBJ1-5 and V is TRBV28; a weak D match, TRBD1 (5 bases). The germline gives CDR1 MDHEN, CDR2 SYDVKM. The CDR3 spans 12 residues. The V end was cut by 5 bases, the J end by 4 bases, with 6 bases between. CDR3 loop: CASSEGNQPQHF. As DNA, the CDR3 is TGTGCCAGCAGTGAGGGGAATCAGCCCCAGCATTTT.

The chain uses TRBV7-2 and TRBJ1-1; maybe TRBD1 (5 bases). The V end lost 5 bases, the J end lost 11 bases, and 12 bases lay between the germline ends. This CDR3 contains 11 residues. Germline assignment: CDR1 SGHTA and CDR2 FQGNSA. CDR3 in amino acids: CASSQNKGAFF. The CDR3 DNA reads TGTGCCAGCAGCCAAAATAAGGGGGCTTTCTTT.

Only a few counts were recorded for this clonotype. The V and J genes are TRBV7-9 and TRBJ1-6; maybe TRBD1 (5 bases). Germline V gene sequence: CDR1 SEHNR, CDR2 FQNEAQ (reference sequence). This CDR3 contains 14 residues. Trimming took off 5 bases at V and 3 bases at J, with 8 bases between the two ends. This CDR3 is CASSLDSYNSPLHF. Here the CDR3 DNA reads TGTGCCAGCAGCCTTGACAGCTATAATTCACCCCTCCACTTT.

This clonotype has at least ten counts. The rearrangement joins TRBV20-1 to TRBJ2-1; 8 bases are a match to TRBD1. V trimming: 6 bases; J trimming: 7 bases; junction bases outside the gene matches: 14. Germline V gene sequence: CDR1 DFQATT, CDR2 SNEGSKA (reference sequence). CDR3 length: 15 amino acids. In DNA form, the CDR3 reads TGCAGTGCCTTACCTACAGGGGGGCTTCGAAATGAGCAGTTCTTC. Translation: CSALPTGGLRNEQFF.

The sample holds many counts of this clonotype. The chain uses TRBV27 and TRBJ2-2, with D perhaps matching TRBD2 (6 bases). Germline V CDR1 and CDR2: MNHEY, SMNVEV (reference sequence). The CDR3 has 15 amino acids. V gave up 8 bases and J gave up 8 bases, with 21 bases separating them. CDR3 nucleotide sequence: TGTGCCAGCGATTTTAGGGAGGCGGGATTGGGGGAGCTGTTTTTT. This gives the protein CASDFREAGLGELFF.

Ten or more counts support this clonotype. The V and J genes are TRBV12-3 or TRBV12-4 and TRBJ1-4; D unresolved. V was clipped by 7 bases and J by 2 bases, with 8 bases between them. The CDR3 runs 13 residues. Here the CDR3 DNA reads TGTGCCAGCACCCGGGAGACTAATGAAAAACTGTTTTTT. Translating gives CASTRETNEKLFF.

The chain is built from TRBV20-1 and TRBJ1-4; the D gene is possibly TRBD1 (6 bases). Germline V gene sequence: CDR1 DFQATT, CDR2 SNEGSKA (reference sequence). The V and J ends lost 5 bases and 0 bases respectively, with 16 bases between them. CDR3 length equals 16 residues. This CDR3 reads CSAVKGGQSTNEKLFF. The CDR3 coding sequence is TGCAGTGCTGTCAAAGGGGGGCAGTCAACTAATGAAAAACTGTTTTTT.

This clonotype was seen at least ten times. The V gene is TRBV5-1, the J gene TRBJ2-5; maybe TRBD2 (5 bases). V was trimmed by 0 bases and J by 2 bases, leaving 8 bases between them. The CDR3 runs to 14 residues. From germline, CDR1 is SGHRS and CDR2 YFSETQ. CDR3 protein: CASSLERLQETQYF. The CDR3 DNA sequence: TGCGCCAGCAGCTTGGAACGACTACAAGAGACCCAGTACTTC.

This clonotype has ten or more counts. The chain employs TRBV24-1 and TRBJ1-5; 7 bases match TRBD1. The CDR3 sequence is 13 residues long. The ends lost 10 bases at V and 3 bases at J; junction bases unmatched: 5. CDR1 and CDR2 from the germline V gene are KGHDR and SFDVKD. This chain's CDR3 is CATGTDNNQPQHF. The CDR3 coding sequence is TGTGCCACAGGGACAGACAACAATCAGCCCCAGCATTTT.

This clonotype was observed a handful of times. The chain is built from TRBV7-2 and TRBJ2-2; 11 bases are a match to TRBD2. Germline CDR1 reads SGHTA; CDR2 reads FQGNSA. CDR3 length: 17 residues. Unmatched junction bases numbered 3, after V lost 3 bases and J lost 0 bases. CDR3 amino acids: CASSLVSGGANTGELFF. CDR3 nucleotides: TGTGCCAGCAGCTTGGTTAGCGGGGGGGCGAACACCGGGGAGCTGTTTTTT.

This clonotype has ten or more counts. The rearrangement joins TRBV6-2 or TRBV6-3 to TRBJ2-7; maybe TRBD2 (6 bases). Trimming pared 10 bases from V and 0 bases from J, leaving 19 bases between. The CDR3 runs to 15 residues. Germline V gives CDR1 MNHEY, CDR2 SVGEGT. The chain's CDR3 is CATRRGPSSSYEQYV. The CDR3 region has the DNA TGTGCCACCAGGAGGGGACCATCGAGCTCCTACGAGCAGTACGTC.

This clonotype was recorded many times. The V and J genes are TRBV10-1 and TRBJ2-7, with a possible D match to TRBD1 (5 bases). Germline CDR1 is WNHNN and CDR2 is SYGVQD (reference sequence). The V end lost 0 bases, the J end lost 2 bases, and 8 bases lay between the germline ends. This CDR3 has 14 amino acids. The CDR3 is CASSESGAPYEQYF. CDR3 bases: TGCGCCAGCAGTGAGTCAGGGGCGCCCTACGAGCAGTACTTC.

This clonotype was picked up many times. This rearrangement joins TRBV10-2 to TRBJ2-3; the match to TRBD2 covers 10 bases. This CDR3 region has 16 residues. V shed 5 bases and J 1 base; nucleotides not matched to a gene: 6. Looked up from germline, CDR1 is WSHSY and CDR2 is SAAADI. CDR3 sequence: CASSKRSGGGTDTQYF. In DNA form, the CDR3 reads TGCGCCAGCAGTAAGAGGAGCGGGGGGGGCACAGATACGCAGTATTTT.

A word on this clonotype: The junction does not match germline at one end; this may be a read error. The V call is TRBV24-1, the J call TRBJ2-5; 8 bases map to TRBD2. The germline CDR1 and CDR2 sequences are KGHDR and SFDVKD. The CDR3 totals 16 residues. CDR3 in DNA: TGTACCACCAGTGAGGGGTTACTAGCGGACCAGGAGACCCAGTACTTC. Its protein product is CTTSEGLLADQETQYF.

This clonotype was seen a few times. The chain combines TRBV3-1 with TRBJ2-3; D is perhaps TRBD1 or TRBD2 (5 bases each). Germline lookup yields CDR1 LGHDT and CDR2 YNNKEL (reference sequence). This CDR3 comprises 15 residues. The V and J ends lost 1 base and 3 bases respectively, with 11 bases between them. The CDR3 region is CASSQVGVGTDTQYF. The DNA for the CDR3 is TGTGCCAGCAGCCAAGTGGGGGTAGGAACAGATACGCAGTATTTT.

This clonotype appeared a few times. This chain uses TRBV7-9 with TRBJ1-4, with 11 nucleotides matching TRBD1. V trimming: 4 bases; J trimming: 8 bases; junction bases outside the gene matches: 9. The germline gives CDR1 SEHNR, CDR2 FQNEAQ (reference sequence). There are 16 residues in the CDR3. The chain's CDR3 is CASSSRTGGREEKLFF. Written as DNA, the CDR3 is TGTGCCAGCAGCTCGAGGACAGGGGGCAGGGAAGAAAAACTGTTTTTT.

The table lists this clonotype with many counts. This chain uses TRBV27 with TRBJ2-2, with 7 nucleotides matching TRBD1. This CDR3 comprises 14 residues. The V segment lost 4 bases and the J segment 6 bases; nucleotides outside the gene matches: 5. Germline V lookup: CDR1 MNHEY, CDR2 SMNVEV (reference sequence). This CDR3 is CASSWNRGPGELFF. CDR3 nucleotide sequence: TGTGCCAGCAGTTGGAACAGGGGCCCCGGGGAGCTGTTTTTT.

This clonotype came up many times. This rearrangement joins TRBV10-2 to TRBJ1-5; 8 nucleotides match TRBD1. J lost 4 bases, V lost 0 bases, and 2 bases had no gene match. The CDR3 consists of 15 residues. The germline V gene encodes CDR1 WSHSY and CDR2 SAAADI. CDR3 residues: CASSESYRGNQPQHF. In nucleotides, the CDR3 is TGCGCCAGCAGTGAGTCTTACAGGGGGAATCAGCCCCAGCATTTT.

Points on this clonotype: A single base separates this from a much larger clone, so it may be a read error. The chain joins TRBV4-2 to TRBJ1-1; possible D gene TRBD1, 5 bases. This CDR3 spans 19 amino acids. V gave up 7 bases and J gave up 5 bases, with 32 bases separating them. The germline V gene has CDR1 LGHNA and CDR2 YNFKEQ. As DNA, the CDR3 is TGTGCCAGCACCGCGACGGCGGGGCAGGGTAGTAGTGGGAGTACTGAAGCTTTCTTT. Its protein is CASTATAGQGSSGSTEAFF.

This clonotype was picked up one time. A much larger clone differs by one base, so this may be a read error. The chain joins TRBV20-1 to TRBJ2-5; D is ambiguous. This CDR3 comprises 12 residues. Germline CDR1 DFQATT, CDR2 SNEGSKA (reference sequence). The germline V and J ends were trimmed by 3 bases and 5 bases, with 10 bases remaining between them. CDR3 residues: CSARARSETQYF. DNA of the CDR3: TGCAGTGCTAGGGCCCGGTCCGAGACCCAGTACTTC.

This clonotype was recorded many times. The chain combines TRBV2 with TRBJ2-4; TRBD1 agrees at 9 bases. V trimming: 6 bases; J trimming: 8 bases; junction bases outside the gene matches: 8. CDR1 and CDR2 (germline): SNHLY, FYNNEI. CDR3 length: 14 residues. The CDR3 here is CASSPGTGKYIQYF. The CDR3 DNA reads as TGTGCCAGCAGCCCCGGGACAGGGAAGTACATTCAGTACTTC.

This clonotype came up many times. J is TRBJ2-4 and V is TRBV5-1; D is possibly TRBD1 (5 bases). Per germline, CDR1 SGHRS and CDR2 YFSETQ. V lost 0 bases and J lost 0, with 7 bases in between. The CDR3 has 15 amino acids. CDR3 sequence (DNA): TGCGCCAGCAGCTTGGCAGGGTCAGCCAAAAACATTCAGTACTTC. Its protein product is CASSLAGSAKNIQYF. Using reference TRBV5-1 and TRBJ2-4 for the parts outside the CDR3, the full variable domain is KAGVTQTPRYLIKTRGQQVTLSCSPISGHRSVSWYQQTPGQGLQFLFEYFSETQRNKGNFPGRFSGRQFSNSRSEMNVSTLELGDSALYLCASSLAGSAKNIQYFGAGTRLSVL.

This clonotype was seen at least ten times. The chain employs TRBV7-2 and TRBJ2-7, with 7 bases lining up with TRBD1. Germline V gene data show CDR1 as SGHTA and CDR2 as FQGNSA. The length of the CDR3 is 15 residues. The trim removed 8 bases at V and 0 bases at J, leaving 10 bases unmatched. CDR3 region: CASAFDRASSYEQYV. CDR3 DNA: TGTGCCAGCGCATTCGACAGGGCGAGCTCCTACGAGCAGTACGTC.

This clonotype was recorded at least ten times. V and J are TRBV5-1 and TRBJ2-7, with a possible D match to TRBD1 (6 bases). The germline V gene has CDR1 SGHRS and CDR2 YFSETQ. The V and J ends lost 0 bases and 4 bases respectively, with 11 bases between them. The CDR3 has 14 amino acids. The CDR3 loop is CASSLGDTHYEQYF. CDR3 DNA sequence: TGCGCCAGCAGCTTGGGGGACACCCATTACGAGCAGTACTTC.

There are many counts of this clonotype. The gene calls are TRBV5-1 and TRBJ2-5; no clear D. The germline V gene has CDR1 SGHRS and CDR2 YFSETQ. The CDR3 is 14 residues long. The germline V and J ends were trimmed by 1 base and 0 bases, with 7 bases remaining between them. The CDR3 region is CASSLRADQETQYF. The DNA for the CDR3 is TGCGCCAGCAGCTTGCGGGCGGACCAAGAGACCCAGTACTTC.

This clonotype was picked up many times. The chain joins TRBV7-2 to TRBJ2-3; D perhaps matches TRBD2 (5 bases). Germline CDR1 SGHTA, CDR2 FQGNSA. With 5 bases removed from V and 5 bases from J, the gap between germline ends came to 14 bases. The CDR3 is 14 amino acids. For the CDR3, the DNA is TGTGCCAGCAGCAACGGACTGCCCGTAGATACGCAGTATTTT. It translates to CASSNGLPVDTQYF.

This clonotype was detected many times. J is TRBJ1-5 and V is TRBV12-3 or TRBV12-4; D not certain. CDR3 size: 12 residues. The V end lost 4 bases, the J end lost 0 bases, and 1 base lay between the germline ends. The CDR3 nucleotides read TGTGCCAGCAGTTATAGCAATCAGCCCCAGCATTTT. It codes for CASSYSNQPQHF.